This passage covers 27 T cell receptor beta chains from one sample sequenced in a study of blood T cell repertoires in COVID-19. Data came from immunoSEQ multiplex PCR; TCRdb stores just in-frame clones and leaves some out. The sample has 490,000 or so clones, approximately 91% seen once. Input material: PBMCs or T cells enriched from blood (not recorded which). The receptors derive from a woman aged 55-75 years who had recovered from COVID-19.

The V gene is TRBV24-1, the J gene TRBJ2-3; 11 bases line up with TRBD2. The V segment lost 9 bases and the J segment 2 bases; nucleotides outside the gene matches: 6. The germline gives CDR1 KGHDR, CDR2 SFDVKD. This CDR3 spans 15 amino acids. The CDR3, as DNA: TGTGCCACCGCACTAGCGGGGGCCCACACAGATACGCAGTATTTT. Its translation is CATALAGAHTDTQYF.

The chain combines TRBV7-2 with TRBJ2-7; 8 nucleotides line up with TRBD2. V shed 0 bases, J shed 6 bases, and the junction held 1 base outside the gene matches. CDR3 length equals 13 residues. The V gene's germline CDR1 is SGHTA and CDR2 FQGNSA. The CDR3 DNA reads TGTGCCAGCAGCTTAGCGGGACTAGGCGAGCAGTACGTC. This codes for CASSLAGLGEQYV.

The chain has TRBV6-2 or TRBV6-3 and TRBJ1-1; D call uncertain. V lost 4 bases to trimming and J lost 1 base, with 7 bases between them. Per the germline V gene, CDR1 is MNHEY and CDR2 is SVGEGT. The CDR3 has 13 amino acids. The CDR3 DNA is TGTGCCAGCAGTTTTGTGAGGAACACTGAAGCTTTCTTT. Translated: CASSFVRNTEAFF.

The chain employs TRBV27 and TRBJ1-6, with TRBD1 matching over 9 bases. Germline trimming cut 7 bases from V and 7 bases from J; bases unmatched to any gene: 11. The length of the CDR3 is 16 residues. CDR1 and CDR2 (germline): MNHEY, SMNVEV (reference sequence). CDR3 sequence: CASNVQGQGYNSPLHF. The CDR3 bases are TGTGCCAGCAACGTCCAGGGACAGGGATACAATTCACCCCTCCACTTT.

This sequence joins TRBV11-3 and TRBJ2-3; 10 nucleotides align to TRBD2. CDR3 size: 17 residues. CDR1 is SGHNT and CDR2 is YENEEA in the germline V gene. J lost 1 base, V lost 5 bases, and 9 bases had no gene match. CDR3 residues: CASSLYTGLAGTDTQYF. CDR3 nucleotides: TGTGCCAGCAGCCTCTATACCGGACTAGCGGGCACAGATACGCAGTATTTT.

The chain recombines TRBV9 with TRBJ1-6; 8 bases match TRBD1. The CDR3 sequence is 15 residues long. V dropped 2 bases and J dropped 8; count of bases not matched to a gene: 6. Germline-derived CDR1 and CDR2 are SGDLS and YYNGEE. The CDR3: CASSVSATGDSPLHF. Written as DNA, the CDR3 is TGTGCCAGCAGCGTCAGCGCGACAGGGGATTCACCCCTCCACTTT.

The chain links TRBV27 to TRBJ1-2; D might be TRBD1 (5 bases). Per the germline V gene, CDR1 is MNHEY and CDR2 is SMNVEV (reference sequence). This CDR3 region has 17 residues. Trimming removed 3 bases at V and 4 bases at J, with 21 bases between. The CDR3 loop reads CASSFTRQSRAFYGYTF. As DNA, the CDR3 is TGTGCCAGCAGTTTCACAAGACAAAGCAGGGCCTTCTATGGCTACACCTTC.

The chain links TRBV5-5 to TRBJ1-2; possible D gene TRBD1, 5 bases. Germline V gene lookup returns CDR1 SGHKS and CDR2 YYEKEE (reference sequence). V gave up 0 bases and J gave up 4 bases, with 7 bases separating them. There are 13 residues in the CDR3. CDR3 nucleotides: TGTGCCAGCAGCTTGGCAGGGTCCTATGGCTACACCTTC. It is translated as CASSLAGSYGYTF.

This chain links TRBV29-1 with TRBJ1-1; the match to TRBD1 covers 7 bases. Germline CDR1 reads SQVTM; CDR2 reads ANQGSEA. With V trimmed by 6 bases and J by 12 bases, 7 bases remained unmatched. The CDR3 has 10 residues. The CDR3 spells CSVYAGGTFF. The CDR3 nucleotides are TGCAGCGTATACGCAGGGGGGACTTTCTTT. Full variable domain (missing parts from reference TRBV29-1 and TRBJ1-1): SAVISQKPSRDICQRGTSLTIQCQVDSQVTMMFWYRQQPGQSLTLIATANQGSEATYESGFVIDKFPISRPNLTFSTLTVSNMSPEDSSIYLCSVYAGGTFFGQGTRLTVV.

This clone was observed a single time. The chain couples TRBV30 to TRBJ2-2; D may be TRBD1 (6 bases). The CDR3 spans 13 residues. The germline gives CDR1 GTSNPN, CDR2 SVGIG (reference sequence). V was pared by 2 bases and J by 5 bases, with 9 bases between. The CDR3 here is CAWSSQGTGELFF. The CDR3 DNA is TGTGCCTGGAGTTCCCAGGGGACCGGGGAGCTGTTTTTT.

This clone was found once. The CDR3 region has the DNA TGCGCCAGCAGTCTCCCGGGACAGGCTGTCAATGAGCAGTTCTTC. Residues: CASSLPGQAVNEQFF. The chain uses TRBV23-1 and TRBJ2-1; the match to TRBD1 covers 8 bases. TRBV23-1 qualifies as an ORF whose function is uncertain. J gave up 6 bases and V 4 bases, and 8 bases lay outside the gene matches. The CDR3 is 15 residues long.

The chain combines TRBV7-9 with TRBJ2-7; D is possibly TRBD1 (6 bases). The germline V gene encodes CDR1 SEHNR and CDR2 FQNEAQ (reference sequence). Trimming removed 4 bases from V and 2 bases from J, with 12 bases in between. The CDR3 contains 14 residues. The CDR3 nucleotides read TGTGCCAGCAGCTACAGGGTAGGGACCTACGAGCAGTACGTC. This codes for CASSYRVGTYEQYV.

The chain uses TRBV5-1 and TRBJ2-7; 7 nucleotides line up with TRBD1. The CDR3 covers 14 residues. Looked up from germline, CDR1 is SGHRS and CDR2 is YFSETQ. V shed 3 bases, J shed 2 bases, and the junction held 5 bases outside the gene matches. The CDR3 spells CASSSMTGTYEQYF. The CDR3 DNA follows: TGCGCCAGCAGCTCGATGACAGGGACCTACGAGCAGTACTTC.

This clone occurred once. The chain joins TRBV19 to TRBJ2-5, with D perhaps TRBD2 (5 bases). The V end lost 3 bases, the J end lost 2 bases, and 16 bases lay between the germline ends. Germline V gene data show CDR1 as LNHDA and CDR2 as SQIVND (reference sequence). This CDR3 contains 16 residues. The CDR3 region is CASSIYPAAIQETQYF. CDR3 coding DNA: TGTGCCAGTAGTATTTATCCAGCGGCTATTCAAGAGACCCAGTACTTC.

The V call is TRBV4-1, the J call TRBJ1-5; unclear D gene. V lost 0 bases and J 4 bases, leaving 13 bases between the germline ends. The CDR3 length is 16 residues. The germline V gene has CDR1 MGHRA and CDR2 YSYEKL. CDR3 sequence (DNA): TGCGCCAGCAGCCAAGACGGCGGGCAGACGAATCAGCCCCAGCATTTT. It yields the protein CASSQDGGQTNQPQHF.

CDR3 residues: CASSFVGRGFDQPQHF. The CDR3 nucleotides read TGTGCCAGCAGTTTCGTGGGCAGGGGGTTCGATCAGCCCCAGCATTTT. The chain combines TRBV27 with TRBJ1-5; 7 positions agree with TRBD1. V lost 3 bases and J lost 5; bases outside the gene matches: 10. Germline loops: CDR1 MNHEY, CDR2 SMNVEV (reference sequence). The CDR3 has 16 residues.

This chain links TRBV11-2 with TRBJ2-3, with 7 nucleotides matching TRBD2. Trimming cost V 5 bases and J 2 bases; bases outside gene matches: 13. The CDR3 is 17 residues long. Germline V CDR1 and CDR2: SGHAT, FQNNGV. This CDR3 is CASSLGKWTRHTDTQYF. In DNA form, the CDR3 reads TGTGCCAGCAGCCTAGGAAAATGGACTAGACACACAGATACGCAGTATTTT.

The chain is built from TRBV2 and TRBJ1-3; 8 bases line up with TRBD1. Trimming at V came to 5 bases and at J to 3 bases, leaving 3 bases not matched to a gene. The CDR3 extends over 14 amino acids. Germline CDR1 reads SNHLY; CDR2 reads FYNNEI. CDR3 bases: TGTGCCAGCAGTATGGGACAGGTTGGAAACACCATATATTTT. This gives the protein CASSMGQVGNTIYF.

The chain uses TRBV4-2 and TRBJ2-7, with TRBD2 identical over 7 bases. The V and J ends lost 4 bases and 6 bases, in that order; junction bases with no gene match: 6. This CDR3 spans 13 amino acids. Germline V gives CDR1 LGHNA, CDR2 YNFKEQ. CDR3 loop: CASSPRGGLEQYF. The CDR3 DNA is TGTGCCAGCAGCCCGAGGGGAGGGCTCGAGCAGTACTTC.

The rearrangement links TRBV6-6 to TRBJ1-1, with 7 bases that match TRBD1. CDR3 length: 15 amino acids. J gave up 3 bases and V 4 bases, and 8 bases lay outside the gene matches. From germline, CDR1 is MNHNY and CDR2 SVGAGI (reference sequence). The DNA of the CDR3 is TGTGCCAGCAGTTCGGTGAAACAGGGGTACACTGAAGCTTTCTTT. Translation: CASSSVKQGYTEAFF.

This chain links TRBV30 with TRBJ1-1; D unresolved. V lost 2 bases and J lost 3, with 7 bases in between. CDR1 GTSNPN and CDR2 SVGIG come from the germline V gene (reference sequence). This CDR3 contains 12 residues. CDR3 DNA: TGTGCCTGGAGTCCTCTCTACACTGAAGCTTTCTTT. Its protein is CAWSPLYTEAFF.

The chain links TRBV2 to TRBJ1-5; 9 nucleotides line up with TRBD1. From germline, CDR1 is SNHLY and CDR2 FYNNEI. The CDR3 loop spans 14 amino acids. V trimming: 6 bases; J trimming: 7 bases; junction bases outside the gene matches: 7. The CDR3 DNA is TGTGCCAGCAGCCTCGACAGGGGGGACCAGCCCCAGCATTTT. Translation gives CASSLDRGDQPQHF. Filled out from reference TRBV2 and TRBJ1-5, the complete variable domain reads EPEVTQTPSHQVTQMGQEVILRCVPISNHLYFYWYRQILGQKVEFLVSFYNNEISEKSEIFDDQFSVERPDGSNFTLKIRSTKLEDSAMYFCASSLDRGDQPQHFGDGTRLSIL.

The chain has TRBV19 and TRBJ2-7, with D possibly TRBD1 on 6 matching bases. This CDR3 is 14 amino acids long. CDR1 is LNHDA, CDR2 SQIVND, per germline (reference sequence). The ends were cut back, 6 bases at V and 3 bases at J, with 15 bases in the middle. In DNA, the CDR3 is TGTGCCAGTAGCCCCAGGGGAATTGGCTACGAGCAGTACTTC. Translation: CASSPRGIGYEQYF.

The rearrangement uses TRBV3-1 (or the pseudogene TRBV3-2) and TRBJ2-6; no clear D. V shed 6 bases and J shed 2 bases, with 5 bases lying between them. The CDR3 has 13 residues. Germline CDR1 is LGHDT and CDR2 is YNNKEL (reference sequence). DNA of the CDR3: TGTGCCAGCAGACAGACTGGGGCCAACGTCCTGACTTTC. The encoded protein is CASRQTGANVLTF.

The V gene is TRBV7-8, the J gene TRBJ2-2; D remains unclear. Germline lookup yields CDR1 SGHVS and CDR2 FQNEAQ. Deletions cut 1 base from V and 6 bases from J, with 9 bases between. This CDR3 is 14 amino acids long. The CDR3 region is CASSLGTNPGELFF. CDR3 in DNA: TGTGCCAGCAGCTTAGGTACTAACCCCGGGGAGCTGTTTTTT.

The genes are TRBV7-9 and TRBJ1-4; D not resolved. This CDR3 has 13 residues. V lost 5 bases to trimming and J lost 5 bases, with 9 bases between them. CDR1 is SEHNR and CDR2 is FQNEAQ in the germline V gene (reference sequence). The CDR3 sequence is CASSPGRNEKLFF. Here the CDR3 DNA reads TGTGCCAGCAGCCCCGGGAGGAATGAAAAACTGTTTTTT. The full variable domain, completed using reference TRBV7-9 and TRBJ1-4, is DTGVSQNPRHKITKRGQNVTFRCDPISEHNRLYWYRQTLGQGPEFLTYFQNEAQLEKSRLLSDRFSAERPKGSFSTLEIQRTEQGDSAMYLCASSPGRNEKLFFGSGTQLSVL.

The V call is TRBV7-2, the J call TRBJ1-2, with 7 bases fitting TRBD1. This CDR3 has 16 amino acids. The V segment lost 5 bases and the J segment 4 bases; nucleotides outside the gene matches: 13. Germline V gives CDR1 SGHTA, CDR2 FQGNSA. The CDR3 coding sequence is TGTGCCAGCAGCCCAGGGACAGCGTTAACTCTCTATGGCTACACCTTC. Protein: CASSPGTALTLYGYTF.